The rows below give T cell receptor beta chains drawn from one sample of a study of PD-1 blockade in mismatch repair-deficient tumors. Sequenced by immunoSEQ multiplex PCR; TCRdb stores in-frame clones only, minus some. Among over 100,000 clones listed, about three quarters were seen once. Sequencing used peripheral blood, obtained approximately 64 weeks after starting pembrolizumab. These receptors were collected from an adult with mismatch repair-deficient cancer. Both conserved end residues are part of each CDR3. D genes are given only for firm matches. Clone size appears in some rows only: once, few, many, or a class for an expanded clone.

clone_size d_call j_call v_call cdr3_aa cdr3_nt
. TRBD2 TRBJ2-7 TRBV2 CASPSKRDSSEQYF TGTGCCAGCCCGAGCAAGCGGGATTCGAGCGAGCAGTACTTC
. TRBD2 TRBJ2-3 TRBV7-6 CASTPGLGTDTQYF TGTGCCAGCACACCGGGACTAGGCACAGATACGCAGTATTTT
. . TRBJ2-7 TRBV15 CATSRDKAVTYEQYF TGTGCCACCAGCAGAGATAAGGCAGTCACGTACGAGCAGTACTTC
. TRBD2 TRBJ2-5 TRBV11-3 CASSPEVAGGETQYF TGTGCCAGCAGCCCAGAGGTAGCGGGAGGAGAGACCCAGTACTTC
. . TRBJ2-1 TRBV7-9 CASSPLGERINNEQFF TGTGCCAGCAGCCCCCTTGGGGAGCGGATAAACAATGAGCAGTTCTTC
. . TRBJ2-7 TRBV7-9 CASSFLALEQYF TGTGCCAGCAGCTTCCTAGCGCTGGAGCAGTACTTC
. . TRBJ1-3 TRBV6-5 CASSPHGNTIYF TGTGCCAGCAGCCCGCATGGAAACACCATATATTTT
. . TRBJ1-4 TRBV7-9 CASSGDSNNEKLFF TGTGCCAGCAGCGGTGACAGTAATAATGAAAAACTGTTTTTT
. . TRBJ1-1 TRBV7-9 CASSPPGGTEAFF TGTGCCAGCAGCCCTCCTGGGGGCACTGAAGCTTTCTTT
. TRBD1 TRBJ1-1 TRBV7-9 CASSLGGTGTTEAFF TGTGCCAGCAGCTTAGGCGGGACAGGGACCACTGAAGCTTTCTTT
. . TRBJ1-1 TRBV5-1 CASSFSPSTEAFF TGCGCCAGCAGCTTCTCCCCCAGCACTGAAGCTTTCTTT
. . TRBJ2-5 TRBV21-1 CARSEVPGGTRKKQETQYF TGTGCTCGATCGGAGGTCCCCGGCGGGACAAGGAAAAAACAAGAGACCCAGTACTTC
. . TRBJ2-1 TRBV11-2 CASSWKQNNNEQFF TGTGCCAGCAGCTGGAAACAAAACAACAATGAGCAGTTCTTC
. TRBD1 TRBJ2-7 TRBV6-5 CASSPHRDRDNEQYF TGTGCCAGCAGTCCCCACCGGGACAGGGATAACGAGCAGTACTTC
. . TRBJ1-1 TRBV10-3 CAISETGRSAFF TGTGCCATCAGTGAGACAGGGCGCTCGGCTTTCTTT
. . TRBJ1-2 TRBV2 CASRADKGDYGYTF TGTGCCAGCAGAGCGGACAAGGGGGACTATGGCTACACCTTC
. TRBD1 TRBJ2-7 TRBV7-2 CASSSMTGGAYEQYF TGTGCCAGCAGCTCTATGACAGGGGGTGCCTACGAGCAGTACTTC
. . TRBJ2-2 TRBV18 CASSPGKDTGELFF TGTGCCAGCTCACCAGGGAAGGACACCGGGGAGCTGTTTTTT
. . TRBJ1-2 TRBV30 CAWSVGTEGPYGYTF TGTGCCTGGAGTGTGGGCACGGAGGGGCCTTATGGCTACACCTTC
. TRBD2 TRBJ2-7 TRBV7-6 CASSWTSGAYEQYF TGTGCCAGCTCCTGGACTAGCGGTGCCTACGAGCAGTACTTC
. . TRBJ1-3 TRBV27 CASSLRGRDSGNTIYF TGTGCCAGCAGTTTAAGGGGAAGGGACTCTGGAAACACCATATATTTT
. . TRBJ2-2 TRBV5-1 CASTLGAGELFF TGCGCCAGCACCCTTGGGGCCGGGGAGCTGTTTTTT
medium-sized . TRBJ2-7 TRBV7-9 CASSSNYYEQYF TGTGCCAGCAGCTCCAACTACTACGAGCAGTACTTC
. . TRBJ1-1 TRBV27 CASSLGTEAFF TGTGCCAGCAGTTTGGGTACTGAAGCTTTCTTT
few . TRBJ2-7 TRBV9 CASRVGYAQYF TGTGCCAGCAGGGTAGGCTACGCGCAGTACTTC
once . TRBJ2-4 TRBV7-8 CASSPKGLAKNIQYF TGTGCCAGCAGCCCAAAGGGGCTAGCCAAAAACATTCAGTACTTC
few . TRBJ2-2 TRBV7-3 CASSPFRTGELFF TGTGCCAGCAGCCCCTTTCGCACCGGGGAGCTGTTTTTT
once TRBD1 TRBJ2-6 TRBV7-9 CASSPTGGGGANVLTF TGTGCCAGCAGCCCGACAGGGGGCGGTGGGGCCAACGTCCTGACTTTC
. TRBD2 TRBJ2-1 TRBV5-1 CASSRLAGGEHEQFF TGCGCCAGCAGCCGACTAGCGGGAGGGGAACATGAGCAGTTCTTC
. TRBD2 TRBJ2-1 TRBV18 CASSRGLAEDEQFF TGTGCCAGCTCACGAGGACTAGCCGAAGATGAGCAGTTCTTC
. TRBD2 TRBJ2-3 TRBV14 CASSQDLAENRHTQYF TGTGCCAGCAGCCAAGATCTAGCGGAAAACAGACATACGCAGTATTTT
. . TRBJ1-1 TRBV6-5 CASSRGAEAFF TGTGCCAGCAGTCGGGGTGCTGAAGCTTTCTTT
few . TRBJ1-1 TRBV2 CASSDTPGGEAFF TGTGCCAGCAGCGACACTCCGGGGGGTGAAGCTTTCTTT
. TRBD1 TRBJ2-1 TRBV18 CATQGVDEQFF TGTGCCACTCAGGGGGTCGATGAGCAGTTCTTC
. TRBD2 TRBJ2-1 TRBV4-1 CASSPSGHEQFF TGCGCCAGCAGCCCTAGCGGTCATGAGCAGTTCTTC
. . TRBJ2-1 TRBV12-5 CASGPDSNYNEQFF TGTGCTAGTGGCCCCGACTCCAACTACAATGAGCAGTTCTTC
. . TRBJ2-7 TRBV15 CATSRDPLAWQYF TGTGCCACCAGCAGAGACCCCCTGGCGTGGCAGTACTTC